The clone carrying this T cell receptor (beta chain) was seen only a few times. TCRdb ran MiXCR on the RT-PCR reads and lists one entry per CDR3 protein. The sample has fewer than 800,000 distinct CDR3 sequences, 14% seen once; the top ten hold roughly 3.6%. Trimming removed 1 base from V and 6 bases from J, with 13 bases in between. Germline CDR1 and CDR2: SGHTA and FQGNSA. CDR3 length: 15 residues. Sequenced input: memory CD4+ T cells from blood. The chain recombines TRBV7-2 with TRBJ2-4; D might be TRBD1 or TRBD2, each matching 6 bases. This sequence originates from a female donor in good health, serving as a healthy control. The DNA of the CDR3 is TGTGCCAGCAGCTTAGTGGGGGGCGTCGGAAACATTCAGTACTTC. This encodes CASSLVGGVGNIQYF. The full variable domain, in which reference TRBV7-2 and TRBJ2-4 provide the parts outside the CDR3, is GAGVSQSPSNKVTEKGKDVELRCDPISGHTALYWYRQSLGQGLEFLIYFQGNSAPDKSGLPSDRFSAERTGGSVSTLTIQRTQQEDSAVYLCASSLVGGVGNIQYFGAGTRLSVL.